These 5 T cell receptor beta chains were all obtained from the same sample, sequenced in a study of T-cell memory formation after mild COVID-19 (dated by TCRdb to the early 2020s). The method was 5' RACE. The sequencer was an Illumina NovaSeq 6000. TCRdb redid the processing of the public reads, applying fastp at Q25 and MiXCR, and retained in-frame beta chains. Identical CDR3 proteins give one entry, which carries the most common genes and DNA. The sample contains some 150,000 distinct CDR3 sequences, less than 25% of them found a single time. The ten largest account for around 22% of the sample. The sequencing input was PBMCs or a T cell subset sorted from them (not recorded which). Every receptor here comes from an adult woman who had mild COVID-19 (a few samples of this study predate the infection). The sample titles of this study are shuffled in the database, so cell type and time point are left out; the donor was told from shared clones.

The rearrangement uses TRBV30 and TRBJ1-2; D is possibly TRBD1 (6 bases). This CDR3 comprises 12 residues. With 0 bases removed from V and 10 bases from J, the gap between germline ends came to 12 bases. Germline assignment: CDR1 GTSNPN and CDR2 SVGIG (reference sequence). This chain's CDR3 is CAWSVYRDPYTF. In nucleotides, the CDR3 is TGTGCCTGGAGTGTATACAGGGACCCCTACACCTTC.

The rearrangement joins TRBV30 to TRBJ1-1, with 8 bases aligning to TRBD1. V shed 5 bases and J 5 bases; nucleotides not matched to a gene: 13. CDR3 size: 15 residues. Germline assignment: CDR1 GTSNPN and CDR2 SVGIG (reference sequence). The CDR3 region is CAWRLGQGLPTEAFF. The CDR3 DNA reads TGTGCCTGGCGCCTCGGACAGGGACTCCCTACTGAAGCTTTCTTT.

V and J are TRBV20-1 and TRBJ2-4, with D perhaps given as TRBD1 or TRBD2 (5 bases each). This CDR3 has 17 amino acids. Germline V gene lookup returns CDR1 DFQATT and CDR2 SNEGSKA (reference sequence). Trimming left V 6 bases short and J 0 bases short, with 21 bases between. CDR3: CSAPVGGDALAKNIQYF. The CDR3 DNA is TGCAGTGCCCCGGTCGGTGGGGACGCGCTAGCCAAAAACATTCAGTACTTC.

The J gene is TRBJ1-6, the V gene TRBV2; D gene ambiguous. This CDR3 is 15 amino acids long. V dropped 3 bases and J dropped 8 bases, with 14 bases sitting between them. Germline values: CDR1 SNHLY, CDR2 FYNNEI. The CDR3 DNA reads TGTGCCAGCAGTGATGGAGGTAGTCGCGATTCACCCCTCCACTTT. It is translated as CASSDGGSRDSPLHF.

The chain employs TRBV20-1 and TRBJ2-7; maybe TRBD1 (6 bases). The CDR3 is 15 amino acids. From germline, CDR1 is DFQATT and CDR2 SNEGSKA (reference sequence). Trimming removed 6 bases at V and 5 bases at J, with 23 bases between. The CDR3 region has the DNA TGCAGTGCCAGAAGTCCAGGGGATTTTGGCGACGAGCAGTACTTC. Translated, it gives CSARSPGDFGDEQYF.